A selection of T cell receptor beta chains follows, all from one sample in a study of blood T cell repertoires in COVID-19. TCRdb's table, derived via immunoSEQ multiplex PCR, lists solely in-frame clones and lacks some. The sample lists some 120,000 clones; 80% to 90% were seen once. The sequenced sample was peripheral blood. Receptors were obtained from a middle-aged man with acute or convalescent COVID-19. The CDR3 runs from the conserved cysteine through the conserved F or W. D genes are given only for firm matches. For some rows the clone size is stated as once, few or many, or as a class when expanded; others skip it.

D gene	V gene	clone size	CDR3 protein
-	TRBV10-3	few	CAISESSNSNQPQHF
-	TRBV19	-	CATRKGQSNQPQHF
TRBD1	TRBV10-2	-	CASSEMGQGTETQYF
TRBD1	TRBV29-1	-	CSAEIWGQGFYEQYF
-	TRBV28	-	CASSSTNYGYTF
-	TRBV2	-	CASRAGHFNEQFF
-	TRBV11-2	-	CASSFSGTTNTGELFF
-	TRBV27	-	CASSFSRGTNEKLFF
-	TRBV3-1/TRBV3-2	-	CASSQDPSGAKRTQYF
TRBD1	TRBV19	-	CASSIDRVVSSPLHF
-	TRBV5-1	once	CASRAGLLDGSTDTQYF
-	TRBV12-5	-	CASGPGMNSQPQHF
TRBD1	TRBV19	-	CASSPRPGTGKWGYGYTF
TRBD1	TRBV6-5	-	CASNPDRAGTEAFF
-	TRBV11-2	-	CASSLGSGLQETQYF
-	TRBV18	-	CASSPRGRSGAYEQYF